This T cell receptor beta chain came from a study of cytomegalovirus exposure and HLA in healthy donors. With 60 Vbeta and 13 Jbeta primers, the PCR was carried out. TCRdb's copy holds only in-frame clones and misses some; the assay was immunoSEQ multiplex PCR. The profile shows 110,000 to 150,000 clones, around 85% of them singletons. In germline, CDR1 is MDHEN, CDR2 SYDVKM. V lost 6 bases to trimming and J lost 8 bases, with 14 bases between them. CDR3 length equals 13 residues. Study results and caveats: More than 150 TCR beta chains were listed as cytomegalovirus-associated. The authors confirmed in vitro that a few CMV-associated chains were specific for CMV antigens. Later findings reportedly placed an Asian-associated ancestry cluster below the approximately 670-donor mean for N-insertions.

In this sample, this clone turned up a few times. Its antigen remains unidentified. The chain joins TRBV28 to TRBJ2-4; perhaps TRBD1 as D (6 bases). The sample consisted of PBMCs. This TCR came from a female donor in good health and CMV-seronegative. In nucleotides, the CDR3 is TGTGCCAGCAGCCTCACAGGGAATCACATTCAGTACTTC. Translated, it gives CASSLTGNHIQYF.